The rows below give T cell receptor beta chains drawn from one sample of a study of blood T cells in healthy people across ages. A single record per CDR3 protein comes from TCRdb applying MiXCR to the 5' RACE reads. This table has about 1,500,000 distinct CDR3 sequences, roughly 40% appearing once. Sequencing input: blood. The receptors come from a woman aged 18-29 years in good health. The CDR3 runs from the conserved cysteine through the conserved F or W. A D gene is named only where the DNA matches it firmly. The size entry is marked missing in some rows and otherwise reads once, few, many or a size class.

d_call | j_call | v_call | clone_size | cdr3_aa | cdr3_nt
TRBD1 | TRBJ1-1 | TRBV28 | - | CASLQDRGQGGNTEAFF | TGTGCCAGCCTTCAGGACAGGGGGCAGGGGGGGAACACTGAAGCTTTCTTT
TRBD1 | TRBJ1-6 | TRBV20-1 | - | CSAAEGQYNSPLHF | TGCAGTGCTGCCGAGGGACAGTATAATTCACCCCTCCACTTT
TRBD1 | TRBJ1-1 | TRBV6-2/TRBV6-3 | - | CASRGQQGWNTEAFF | TGTGCCAGCAGAGGACAACAGGGGTGGAACACTGAAGCTTTCTTT
TRBD1 | TRBJ1-2 | TRBV5-1 | - | CASSSTGGRSSQGTDYGYTF | TGCGCCAGCAGCTCGACAGGGGGCCGGTCGTCCCAGGGGACTGACTATGGCTACACCTTC
TRBD2 | TRBJ2-7 | TRBV4-1 | - | CASSPQPGLAGGSSYNEQYF | TGCGCCAGCAGCCCACAACCGGGACTAGCGGGGGGGAGCTCCTACAATGAGCAGTACTTC
TRBD2 | TRBJ2-5 | TRBV5-1 | many | CASSLVASGAFQETQYF | TGCGCCAGCAGCTTGGTTGCTAGCGGGGCATTCCAAGAGACCCAGTACTTC
TRBD1 | TRBJ1-2 | TRBV7-6 | - | CASSLDGTGVGYTF | TGTGCCAGCAGCTTAGACGGGACAGGGGTCGGCTACACCTTC
TRBD1 | TRBJ1-2 | TRBV28 | - | CASTGQGGRYGYTF | TGTGCCAGCACAGGACAGGGGGGAAGATATGGCTACACCTTC
- | TRBJ2-1 | TRBV6-5 | few | CASSAVTGNEQFF | TGTGCCAGCAGTGCCGTTACAGGGAATGAGCAGTTCTTC
- | TRBJ1-2 | TRBV5-6 | - | CASSWGGKGYTF | TGTGCCAGCAGCTGGGGAGGCAAAGGCTACACCTTC